These T cell receptor beta chains were read from a single sample in a study of shared clonotypes between healthy human individuals. Method: immunoSEQ multiplex PCR; TCRdb's copy keeps in-frame clones and lacks some. The sample comprises more than 1,200,000 clones, approximately 98.5% of which are singletons, and roughly 0.36% rests with the top ten. The specimen sequenced was naive CD4+ T cells sorted from blood. The source is a man aged 25-45 years in good health. CDR3s include the opening cysteine and the closing phenylalanine or tryptophan. The D gene is left open where the match is weak. Size values are once, few and many counts, or a class for expanded clones, and some rows have none.

TRBV25-1	NA	NA	TRBJ2-7	CASSEYPTVAGEDYEQYF	TGTGCCAGCAGTGAATACCCAACGGTAGCAGGGGAGGACTACGAGCAGTACTTC
TRBV4-3	NA	NA	TRBJ1-1	CASSQDTRGDTEAFF	TGCGCCAGCAGCCAAGATACCAGGGGAGACACTGAAGCTTTCTTT
TRBV29-1	NA	NA	TRBJ1-1	CSAHPRVSGPNTEAFF	TGCAGCGCACACCCCAGGGTTTCAGGGCCGAACACTGAAGCTTTCTTT
TRBV5-4	TRBD2	NA	TRBJ2-7	CASSLTSGRASYEQYF	TGTGCCAGCAGCTTGACTAGCGGGAGGGCCTCCTACGAGCAGTACTTC
TRBV9	TRBD2	NA	TRBJ2-3	CASSVGRASGSRTDTQYF	TGTGCCAGCAGCGTAGGGAGAGCTAGCGGGAGTAGGACAGATACGCAGTATTTT
TRBV7-2	NA	NA	TRBJ2-1	CASSSLKDYNEQFF	TGTGCCAGCAGCTCCTTAAAGGACTACAATGAGCAGTTCTTC
TRBV6-5	NA	NA	TRBJ2-7	CASSYLTTSPYEQYF	TGTGCCAGCAGTTACTTAACCACTAGCCCCTACGAGCAGTACTTC
TRBV11-2	NA	NA	TRBJ2-1	CASSGTSFYNEQFF	TGTGCCAGCAGCGGGACCAGCTTCTACAATGAGCAGTTCTTC
TRBV28	NA	NA	TRBJ2-1	CASSLWGSSYNEQFF	TGTGCCAGCAGTTTATGGGGGAGTTCCTACAATGAGCAGTTCTTC
TRBV7-9	TRBD1	NA	TRBJ2-5	CASSWDRGHETQYF	TGTGCCAGCAGCTGGGACAGGGGGCATGAGACCCAGTACTTC
TRBV11-2	TRBD2	NA	TRBJ2-1	CASSLPPSGPSYNEQFF	TGTGCCAGCAGCTTACCTCCTAGCGGGCCTTCCTACAATGAGCAGTTCTTC
TRBV5-5	NA	NA	TRBJ2-5	CASSSTPVQETQYF	TGTGCCAGCAGCTCCACACCCGTCCAAGAGACCCAGTACTTC
TRBV7-9	NA	once	TRBJ2-3	CASSRKGGATDTQYF	TGTGCCAGCAGTCGCAAAGGTGGGGCCACAGATACGCAGTATTTT
TRBV18	NA	NA	TRBJ2-2	CASSPHPLAIGELFF	TGTGCCAGCTCACCACATCCCCTAGCGATCGGGGAGCTGTTTTTT
TRBV10-3	TRBD1	NA	TRBJ1-1	CAISEKGAPRTEAFF	TGTGCCATCAGTGAAAAGGGGGCGCCCCGGACTGAAGCTTTCTTT
TRBV9	NA	NA	TRBJ2-3	CASSPREGSSTDTQYF	TGTGCCAGCAGCCCGAGGGAAGGTTCTAGCACAGATACGCAGTATTTT
TRBV28	NA	NA	TRBJ2-7	CASGIDRYEQYF	TGTGCCAGCGGAATAGACAGGTACGAGCAGTACTTC
TRBV4-3	NA	NA	TRBJ1-2	CASSQGPANKLTF	TGCGCCAGCAGCCAAGGTCCCGCTAATAAGCTCACCTTC
TRBV7-7	TRBD2	NA	TRBJ2-7	CASSLAPPAGAASYEQYF	TGTGCTAGCAGCTTAGCGCCCCCAGCGGGAGCCGCCTCCTACGAGCAGTACTTC
TRBV30	NA	NA	TRBJ2-2	CAWTGARKAGELFF	TGTGCCTGGACGGGAGCCAGAAAGGCCGGGGAGCTGTTTTTT
TRBV4-3	NA	NA	TRBJ2-1	CASSQGGLPKQFF	TGCGCCAGCAGCCAAGGTGGATTACCAAAGCAGTTCTTC
TRBV29-1	TRBD1	NA	TRBJ1-1	CSVTGELHTEAFF	TGCAGCGTTACAGGGGAGCTACACACTGAAGCTTTCTTT
TRBV28	NA	once	TRBJ1-5	CASSHRILSNQPQHF	TGTGCCAGCAGTCACAGGATTTTGAGCAATCAGCCCCAGCATTTT
TRBV6-6	NA	NA	TRBJ1-5	CASRAPKGEGNQPQHF	TGTGCCAGCAGGGCCCCCAAGGGGGAGGGCAATCAGCCCCAGCATTTT
TRBV28	NA	once	TRBJ2-3	CASSPGQGTDTQYF	TGTGCCAGCAGCCCAGGACAAGGCACAGATACGCAGTATTTT
TRBV7-9	NA	NA	TRBJ1-3	CASRLSNGNTIYF	TGTGCCAGCAGACTTTCCAATGGAAACACCATATATTTT
TRBV18	TRBD2	NA	TRBJ2-1	CASSPLAGVSEYLLHNEQFF	TGTGCCAGCTCACCACTAGCGGGAGTCTCCGAATACCTCCTCCACAATGAGCAGTTCTTC
TRBV6-5	NA	NA	TRBJ2-7	CASSSTRRGAHEQYF	TGTGCCAGCAGTTCCACTCGTCGGGGAGCCCACGAGCAGTACTTC
TRBV19	TRBD2	NA	TRBJ2-7	CASSASTSGRVQIYF	TGTGCCAGTAGTGCCTCGACTAGCGGGAGGGTTCAGATATACTTC
TRBV28	NA	NA	TRBJ1-4	CASRGPPVEKLFF	TGTGCCAGCAGGGGACCTCCTGTTGAAAAACTGTTTTTT
TRBV7-8	NA	NA	TRBJ2-1	CASSFVSGQNSYNEQFF	TGTGCCAGCAGCTTCGTTTCGGGCCAGAACTCCTACAATGAGCAGTTCTTC
TRBV18	TRBD2	NA	TRBJ2-7	CASSPLGTSGRIGAGEQYF	TGTGCCAGCTCACCCCTAGGGACTAGCGGGAGAATCGGTGCTGGAGAGCAGTACTTC
TRBV18	TRBD2	NA	TRBJ2-3	CASSPGQAGGDPRYF	TGTGCCAGCTCACCAGGACAAGCGGGAGGGGATCCTCGGTATTTT